The table lists the clone carrying this T cell receptor beta chain with a few counts. Antigen specificity is unknown. These data belong to a study of human T cells and chemical hapten exposure. At the level of the study: Skin on the upper inner arm, about 2 cm by about 2 cm in size, was sensitized with 2% DPC.

Time point noted: pre-sensitization, week 0. The treatment: therapeutic diphenylcyclopropenone sensitization with weekly scalp DPC. Total RNA was isolated from whole blood that had not been fractionated. For the library, individual cDNA molecules each received unique molecular identifiers. TCRdb analysed the RACE reads with MiXCR anew, one entry per CDR3 protein. The data contain roughly 36,000 distinct CDR3 sequences, around 10% of them singletons. Whole-study results and caveats: Positive correlation was observed between PT1 expanded TCR counts and patch test score. Expanded TCRs were compared with controls, and the expanded TCRs formed significantly more large CDR3 similarity clusters.

From germline, CDR1 is SGHDT and CDR2 YYEEEE. CDR3 length: 17 residues. The V segment lost 2 bases and the J segment 10 bases; nucleotides outside the gene matches: 16. The sequence was collected from a man in his fifties with alopecia areata. Some clones in this sample may be carry-over from other donors' samples. The rearrangement uses TRBV5-6 and TRBJ2-1, with 9 bases fitting TRBD2. This specimen was whole blood, taken in connection with sensitization to the hapten diphenylcyclopropenone (DPC). Here the CDR3 DNA reads TGTGCCAGCAGCTTTATACGACTAGCGGAGACCACTCAGGAGCAGTTCTTC. Amino acids: CASSFIRLAETTQEQFF. Supplemented by reference TRBV5-6 and TRBJ2-1, the full variable domain reads DAGVTQSPTHLIKTRGQQVTLRCSPKSGHDTVSWYQQALGQGPQFIFQYYEEEERQRGNFPDRFSGHQFPNYSSELNVNALLLGDSALYLCASSFIRLAETTQEQFFGPGTRLTVL.